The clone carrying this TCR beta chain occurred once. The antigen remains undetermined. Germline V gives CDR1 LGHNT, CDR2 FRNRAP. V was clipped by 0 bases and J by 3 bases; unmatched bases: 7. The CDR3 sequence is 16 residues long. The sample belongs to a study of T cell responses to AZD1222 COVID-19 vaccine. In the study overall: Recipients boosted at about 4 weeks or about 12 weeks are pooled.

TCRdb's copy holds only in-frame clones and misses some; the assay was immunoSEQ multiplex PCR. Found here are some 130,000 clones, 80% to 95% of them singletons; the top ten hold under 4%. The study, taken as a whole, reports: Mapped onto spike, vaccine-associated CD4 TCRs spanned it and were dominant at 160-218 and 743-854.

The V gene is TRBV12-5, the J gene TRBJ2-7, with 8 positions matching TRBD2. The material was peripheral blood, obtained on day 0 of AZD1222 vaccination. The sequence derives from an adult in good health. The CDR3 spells CASGLVSGLAGYEQYF. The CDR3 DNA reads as TGTGCTAGTGGTTTGGTATCGGGTCTAGCGGGCTACGAGCAGTACTTC.